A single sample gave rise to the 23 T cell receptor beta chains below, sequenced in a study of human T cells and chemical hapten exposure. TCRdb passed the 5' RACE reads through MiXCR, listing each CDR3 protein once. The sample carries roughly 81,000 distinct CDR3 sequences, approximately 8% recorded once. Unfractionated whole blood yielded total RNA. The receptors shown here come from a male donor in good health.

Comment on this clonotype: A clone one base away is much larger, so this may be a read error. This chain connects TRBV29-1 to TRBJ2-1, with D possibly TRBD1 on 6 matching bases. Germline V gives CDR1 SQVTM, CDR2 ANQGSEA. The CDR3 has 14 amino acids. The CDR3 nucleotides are TGCAGCGTCCCCACTTCAGGGGCCCGCAATGAGCAGTCCTTC. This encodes CSVPTSGARNEQSF.

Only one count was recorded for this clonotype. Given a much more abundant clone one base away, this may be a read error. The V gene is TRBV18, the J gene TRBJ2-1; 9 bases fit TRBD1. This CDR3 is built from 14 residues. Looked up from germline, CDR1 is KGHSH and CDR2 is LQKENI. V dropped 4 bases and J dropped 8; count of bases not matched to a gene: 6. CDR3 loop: CASSLGTGWDEQFF. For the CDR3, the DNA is TGTGCCAGCTCACTCGGGACAGGGTGGGATGAGCAGTTCTTC.

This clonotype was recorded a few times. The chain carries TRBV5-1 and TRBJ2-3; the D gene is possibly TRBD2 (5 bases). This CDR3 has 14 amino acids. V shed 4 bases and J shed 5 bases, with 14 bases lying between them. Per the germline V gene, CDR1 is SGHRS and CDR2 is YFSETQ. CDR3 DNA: TGCGCCAGCAGCGCCGGACTGAACAGAGATACGCAGTATTTT. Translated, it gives CASSAGLNRDTQYF. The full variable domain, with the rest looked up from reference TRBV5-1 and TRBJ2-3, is KAGVTQTPRYLIKTRGQQVTLSCSPISGHRSVSWYQQTPGQGLQFLFEYFSETQRNKGNFPGRFSGRQFSNSRSEMNVSTLELGDSALYLCASSAGLNRDTQYFGPGTRLTVL.

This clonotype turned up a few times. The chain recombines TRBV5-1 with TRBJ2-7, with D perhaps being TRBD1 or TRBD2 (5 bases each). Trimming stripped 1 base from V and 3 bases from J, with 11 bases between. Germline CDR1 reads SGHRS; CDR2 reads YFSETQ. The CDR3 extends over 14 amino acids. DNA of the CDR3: TGCGCCAGCAGCTTGCCGGGACCAGTCTACGAGCAGTACTTC. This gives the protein CASSLPGPVYEQYF.

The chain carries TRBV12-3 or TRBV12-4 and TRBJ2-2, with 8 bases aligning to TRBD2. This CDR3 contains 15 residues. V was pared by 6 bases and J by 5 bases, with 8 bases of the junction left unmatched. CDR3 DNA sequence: TGTGCCAGCAGCCCCAGCGGGGGCGAGACCGGGGAGCTGTTTTTT. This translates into CASSPSGGETGELFF.

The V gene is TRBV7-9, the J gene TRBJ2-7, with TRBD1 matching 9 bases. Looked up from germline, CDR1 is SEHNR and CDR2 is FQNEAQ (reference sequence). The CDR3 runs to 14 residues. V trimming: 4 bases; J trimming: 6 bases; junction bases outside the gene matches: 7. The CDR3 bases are TGTGCCAGCAGCTCCACACAGGGGGCGCCCGAGCAGTACTTC. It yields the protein CASSSTQGAPEQYF. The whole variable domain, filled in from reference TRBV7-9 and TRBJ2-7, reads DTGVSQNPRHKITKRGQNVTFRCDPISEHNRLYWYRQTLGQGPEFLTYFQNEAQLEKSRLLSDRFSAERPKGSFSTLEIQRTEQGDSAMYLCASSSTQGAPEQYFGPGTRLTVT.

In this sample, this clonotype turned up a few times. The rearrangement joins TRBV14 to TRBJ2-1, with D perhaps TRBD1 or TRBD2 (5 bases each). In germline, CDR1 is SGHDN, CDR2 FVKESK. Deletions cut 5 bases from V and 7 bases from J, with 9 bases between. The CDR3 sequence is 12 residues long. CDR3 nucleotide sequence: TGTGCCAGCAGCGAGGGGACGAATGAGCAGTTCTTC. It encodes CASSEGTNEQFF.

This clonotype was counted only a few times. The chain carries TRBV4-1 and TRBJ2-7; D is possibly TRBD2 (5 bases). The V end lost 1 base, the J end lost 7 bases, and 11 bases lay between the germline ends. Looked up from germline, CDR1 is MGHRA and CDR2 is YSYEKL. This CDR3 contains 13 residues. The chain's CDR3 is CASSQGLAGEQYF. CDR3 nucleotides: TGCGCCAGCAGCCAAGGTCTAGCTGGGGAGCAGTACTTC.

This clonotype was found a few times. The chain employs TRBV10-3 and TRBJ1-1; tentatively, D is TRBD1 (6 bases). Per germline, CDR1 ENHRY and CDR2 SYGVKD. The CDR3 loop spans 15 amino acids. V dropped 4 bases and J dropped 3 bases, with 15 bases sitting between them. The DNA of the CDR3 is TGTGCCATCAGTGCTGGGGGCCGGATGGACACTGAAGCTTTCTTT. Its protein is CAISAGGRMDTEAFF.

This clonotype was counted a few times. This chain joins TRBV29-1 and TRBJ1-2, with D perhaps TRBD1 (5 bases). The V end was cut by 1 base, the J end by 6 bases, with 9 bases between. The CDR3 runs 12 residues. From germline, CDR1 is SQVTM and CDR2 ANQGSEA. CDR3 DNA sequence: TGCAGCGTTGAAGTCGGGACGGATGGCTACACCTTC. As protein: CSVEVGTDGYTF. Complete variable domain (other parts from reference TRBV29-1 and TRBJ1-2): SAVISQKPSRDICQRGTSLTIQCQVDSQVTMMFWYRQQPGQSLTLIATANQGSEATYESGFVIDKFPISRPNLTFSTLTVSNMSPEDSSIYLCSVEVGTDGYTFGSGTRLTVV.

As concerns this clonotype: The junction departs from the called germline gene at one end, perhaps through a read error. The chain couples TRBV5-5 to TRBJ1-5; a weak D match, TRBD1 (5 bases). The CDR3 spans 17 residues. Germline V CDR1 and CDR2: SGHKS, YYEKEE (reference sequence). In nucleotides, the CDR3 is TGTGTCAGCAGCTTAGGTCGTAGGGGACCGCTCTATCAGCCCCAGCATTTT. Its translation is CVSSLGRRGPLYQPQHF.

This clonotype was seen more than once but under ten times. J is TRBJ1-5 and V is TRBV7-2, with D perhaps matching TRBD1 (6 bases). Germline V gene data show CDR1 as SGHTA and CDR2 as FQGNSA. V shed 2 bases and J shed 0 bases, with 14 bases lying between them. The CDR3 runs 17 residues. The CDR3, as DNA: TGTGCCAGCAGCTTAAGGGGGAGGGATTATAGCAATCAGCCCCAGCATTTT. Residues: CASSLRGRDYSNQPQHF.

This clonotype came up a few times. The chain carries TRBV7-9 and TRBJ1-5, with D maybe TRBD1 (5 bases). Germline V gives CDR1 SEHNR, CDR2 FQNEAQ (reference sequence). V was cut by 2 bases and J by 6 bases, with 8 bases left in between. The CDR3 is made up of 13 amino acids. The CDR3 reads CASSLQGPQPQHF. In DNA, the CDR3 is TGTGCCAGCAGCTTACAGGGACCTCAGCCCCAGCATTTT.

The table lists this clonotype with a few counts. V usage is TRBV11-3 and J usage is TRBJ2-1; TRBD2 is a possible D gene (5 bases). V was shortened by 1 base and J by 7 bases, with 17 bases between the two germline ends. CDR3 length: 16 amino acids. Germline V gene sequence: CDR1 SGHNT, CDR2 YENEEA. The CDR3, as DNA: TGTGCCAGCAGCTTAGGGGGAAGGCTAGCCGCGAATGAGCAGTTCTTC. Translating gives CASSLGGRLAANEQFF.

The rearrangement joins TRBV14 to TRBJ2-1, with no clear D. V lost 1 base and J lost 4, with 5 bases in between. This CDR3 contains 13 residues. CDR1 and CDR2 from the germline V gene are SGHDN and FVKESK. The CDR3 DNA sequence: TGTGCCAGCAGCCAAGTCCCATACAATGAGCAGTTCTTC. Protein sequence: CASSQVPYNEQFF.

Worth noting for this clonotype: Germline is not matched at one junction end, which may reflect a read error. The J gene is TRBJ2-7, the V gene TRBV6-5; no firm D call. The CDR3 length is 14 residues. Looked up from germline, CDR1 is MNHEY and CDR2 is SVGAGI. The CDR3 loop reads CASTLTLSSHEQYF. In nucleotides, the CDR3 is TGTGCCAGCACCCTGACACTAAGCTCCCACGAGCAGTACTTC.

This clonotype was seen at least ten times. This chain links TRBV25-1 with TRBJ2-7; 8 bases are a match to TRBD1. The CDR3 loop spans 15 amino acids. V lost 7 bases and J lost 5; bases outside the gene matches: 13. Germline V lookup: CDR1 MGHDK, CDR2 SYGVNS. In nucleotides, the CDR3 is TGTGCCAGCAATGGGGGTCAGACAGGGGTCAACGAGCAGTACTTC. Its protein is CASNGGQTGVNEQYF.

The CDR3 bases are TGTGCCAGCAGCCAAGCCGGGACTAGCGGGAGATCGGACACCGGGGAGCTGTTTTTT. Its protein is CASSQAGTSGRSDTGELFF. The chain employs TRBV3-1 and TRBJ2-2; TRBD2 agrees at 14 bases. This CDR3 contains 19 residues. Germline CDR1 LGHDT, CDR2 YNNKEL (reference sequence). V dropped 1 base and J dropped 3; count of bases not matched to a gene: 7. Full variable domain (rest looked up from reference TRBV3-1 and TRBJ2-2): DTAVSQTPKYLVTQMGNDKSIKCEQNLGHDTMYWYKQDSKKFLKIMFSYNNKELIINETVPNRFSPKSPDKAHLNLHINSLELGDSAVYFCASSQAGTSGRSDTGELFFGEGSRLTVL.

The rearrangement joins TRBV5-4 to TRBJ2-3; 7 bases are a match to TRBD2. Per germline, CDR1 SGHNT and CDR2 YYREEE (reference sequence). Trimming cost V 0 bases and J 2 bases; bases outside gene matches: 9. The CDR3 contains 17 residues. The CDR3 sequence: CASSLAIAGSNTDTQYF. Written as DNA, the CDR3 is TGTGCCAGCAGCTTGGCCATAGCGGGCAGCAACACAGATACGCAGTATTTT.

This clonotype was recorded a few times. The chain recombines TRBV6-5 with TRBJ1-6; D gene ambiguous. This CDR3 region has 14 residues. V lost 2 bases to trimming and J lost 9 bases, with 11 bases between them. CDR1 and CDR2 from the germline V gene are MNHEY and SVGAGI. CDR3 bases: TGTGCCAGCAGTTACCTGGAGGCGGGTTCACCCCTCCACTTT. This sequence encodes CASSYLEAGSPLHF.

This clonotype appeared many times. The CDR3 reads CASSLSTLLYEQYF. The CDR3 DNA reads TGTGCCAGCAGTTTGTCGACCCTTCTCTACGAGCAGTACTTC. The gene calls are TRBV28 and TRBJ2-7; D ambiguous. The CDR3 covers 14 residues. In germline, CDR1 is MDHEN, CDR2 SYDVKM. Between the trimmed V and J ends, which lost 3 bases and 3 bases, there was a span of 12 bases.

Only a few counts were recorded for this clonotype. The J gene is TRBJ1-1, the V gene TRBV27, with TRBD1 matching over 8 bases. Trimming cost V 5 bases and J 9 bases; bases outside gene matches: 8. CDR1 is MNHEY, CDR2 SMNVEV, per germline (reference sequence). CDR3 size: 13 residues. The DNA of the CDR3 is TGTGCCAGCAGTATACAGGGGGGAGAGAAAGCTTTCTTT. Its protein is CASSIQGGEKAFF.

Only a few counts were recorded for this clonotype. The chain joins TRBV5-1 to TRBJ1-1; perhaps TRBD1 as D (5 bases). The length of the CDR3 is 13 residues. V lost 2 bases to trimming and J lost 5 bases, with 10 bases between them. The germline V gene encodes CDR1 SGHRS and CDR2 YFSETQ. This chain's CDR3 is CASSFQGQTEAFF. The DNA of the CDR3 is TGCGCCAGCAGCTTTCAGGGTCAAACTGAAGCTTTCTTT.